The 15 T cell receptor beta chains below all came from one sample that was sequenced in a study of T cells in Graves' hyperthyroidism and ophthalmopathy. The CDR3 regions of TCR beta were amplified from RNA transcripts. The primer set for the first-round RT-PCR of the TCR CDR3 was HTBI. Via MiXCR, TCRdb re-called the multiplex PCR reads, giving one row per CDR3 protein. There are some 510,000 distinct CDR3 sequences in the sample; about 20% occur only once, and about 26% lies in the top ten. Source material: blood. The receptors here all came from a man younger than 30 with Graves' hyperthyroidism.

This clonotype was recorded many times. This chain links TRBV20-1 with TRBJ1-1; the D is unclear. The V gene's germline CDR1 is DFQATT and CDR2 SNEGSKA (reference sequence). The ends were cut back, 4 bases at V and 0 bases at J, with 15 bases in the middle. The length of the CDR3 is 15 residues. CDR3 DNA sequence: TGCAGTGCTAACCCTCACGGAAGCCTGAACACTGAAGCTTTCTTT. This sequence encodes CSANPHGSLNTEAFF.

The chain recombines TRBV3-1 with TRBJ2-7; D is unclear. V was pared by 3 bases and J by 0 bases, with 12 bases between. Germline CDR1 is LGHDT and CDR2 is YNNKEL (reference sequence). The CDR3 is 15 residues long. CDR3 sequence: CASSHNRVPSYEQYF. The CDR3 DNA reads TGTGCCAGCAGCCATAATAGGGTCCCCTCCTACGAGCAGTACTTC.

The sample holds many counts of this clonotype. This rearrangement joins TRBV6-5 to TRBJ1-2, with a tentative D call TRBD1 (5 bases). V lost 0 bases, J lost 7 bases, and 18 bases lay in between. Per the germline V gene, CDR1 is MNHEY and CDR2 is SVGAGI. The CDR3 is 16 residues long. The DNA for the CDR3 is TGTGCCAGCAGTTACTCCCCGGGAGGGCAGGGCCGTGGCTACACCTTC. Its translation: CASSYSPGGQGRGYTF.

The sample holds many counts of this clonotype. The chain has TRBV12-3 or TRBV12-4 and TRBJ1-2; D is unresolved. Trimming cost V 8 bases and J 7 bases, with 14 bases left between them. The CDR3 sequence is 12 residues long. The CDR3 bases are TGTGCCAGCTACAACCCCTTCAGTGGCTACACCTTC. This translates into CASYNPFSGYTF.

In its sample, this clonotype was seen many times. The chain recombines TRBV12-3 or TRBV12-4 with TRBJ2-1; D might be TRBD2 (6 bases). V lost 4 bases and J lost 5, with 18 bases in between. CDR3 size: 16 residues. CDR3 loop: CASSSRQVAGHNEQFF. CDR3 bases: TGTGCCAGCAGTTCCCGTCAAGTCGCGGGGCACAATGAGCAGTTCTTC.

This clonotype was seen ten or more times. The chain joins TRBV7-8 to TRBJ1-5; D uncertain. CDR1 SGHVS and CDR2 FQNEAQ come from the germline V gene. V shed 1 base and J shed 4 bases, with 11 bases lying between them. The CDR3 runs to 15 residues. CDR3 protein: CASSLVSSGNQPQHF. As DNA, the CDR3 is TGTGCCAGCAGCTTAGTCTCGAGCGGAAATCAGCCCCAGCATTTT.

CDR3 DNA: TGTGCCAGCAGCTTAGCGGGGGCGTACTATGGCTACACCTTC. It specifies CASSLAGAYYGYTF. This chain joins TRBV7-2 and TRBJ1-2; D possibly corresponds to TRBD1 (6 bases). Germline CDR1 is SGHTA and CDR2 is FQGNSA. V lost 0 bases to trimming and J lost 3 bases, with 8 bases between them. The CDR3 covers 14 residues. Filled out from reference TRBV7-2 and TRBJ1-2, the complete variable domain reads GAGVSQSPSNKVTEKGKDVELRCDPISGHTALYWYRQSLGQGLEFLIYFQGNSAPDKSGLPSDRFSAERTGGSVSTLTIQRTQQEDSAVYLCASSLAGAYYGYTFGSGTRLTVV.

This clonotype was observed at least ten times. The V call is TRBV20-1, the J call TRBJ2-7; 7 bases map to TRBD1. CDR1 DFQATT and CDR2 SNEGSKA come from the germline V gene (reference sequence). The CDR3 consists of 16 residues. The J segment lost 3 bases and the V segment lost 0 bases, leaving 11 bases of the junction unmatched. The CDR3 nucleotides are TGCAGTGCTAGAGAGCCGGGTGGGGACAGAAACTACGAGCAGTACTTC. Translation gives CSAREPGGDRNYEQYF.

This clonotype was observed a few times. The genes are TRBV6-2 or TRBV6-3 and TRBJ2-7, with TRBD2 identical over 7 bases. J gave up 5 bases and V 2 bases, and 6 bases lay outside the gene matches. Germline lookup yields CDR1 MNHEY and CDR2 SVGEGT. The CDR3 sequence is 14 residues long. CDR3 in DNA: TGTGCCAGCAGTTACCGTCCGACTAGCCACGAGCAGTACTTC. This gives the protein CASSYRPTSHEQYF.

Ten or more counts support this clonotype. The chain uses TRBV6-1 and TRBJ1-6; a possible D gene is TRBD1 (5 bases). The CDR3 consists of 14 residues. Germline V gene sequence: CDR1 MNHNS, CDR2 SASEGT. V was shortened by 2 bases and J by 6 bases, with 8 bases between the two germline ends. The CDR3 reads CASSEQGGNSPLHF. The CDR3 coding sequence is TGTGCCAGCAGTGAACAGGGCGGTAATTCACCCCTCCACTTT.

On this clonotype itself: A much larger clone lies one base from this, so it may be a read error. The CDR3 coding sequence is TGTGTCACGGGGGTAAACACCGGGGAGCTGTTTTTT. Amino acid sequence: CVTGVNTGELFF. V and J are TRBV11-3 and TRBJ2-2; the D gene is possibly TRBD2 (6 bases). Germline V gene data show CDR1 as SGHNT and CDR2 as YENEEA. The CDR3 is made up of 12 amino acids.

This clonotype has only a few counts. J is TRBJ2-5 and V is TRBV7-6, with TRBD2 matching 8 bases. Germline V gives CDR1 SGHVS, CDR2 FNYEAQ. This CDR3 comprises 16 residues. V gave up 4 bases and J gave up 4 bases; unmatched junction bases: 11. CDR3 sequence (DNA): TGTGCCAGCAGCTCACACGGGACTAGGACCCGAGAGACCCAGTACTTC. Translating it yields CASSSHGTRTRETQYF.

The chain has TRBV9 and TRBJ2-5; 7 nucleotides line up with TRBD1. Germline V gene data show CDR1 as SGDLS and CDR2 as YYNGEE. This CDR3 comprises 16 residues. Trimming removed 4 bases from V and 5 bases from J; junction bases left unmatched: 14. The CDR3 nucleotides read TGTGCCAGCAGCAGAGAAACAGGGGAAGTCAGCGAGACCCAGTACTTC. Amino acid sequence: CASSRETGEVSETQYF.

Many counts were recorded for this clonotype. V gene TRBV24-1 combines with J gene TRBJ1-2, with D possibly being TRBD1 (5 bases). This CDR3 has 15 amino acids. Trimming left V 6 bases short and J 8 bases short, with 21 bases between. CDR1 is KGHDR, CDR2 SFDVKD, per germline. The CDR3: CATSRSGTASEGYTF. The CDR3, as DNA: TGTGCCACCAGTCGCTCCGGGACGGCCTCGGAAGGCTACACCTTC.

The gene calls are TRBV28 and TRBJ2-7, with D possibly matching TRBD1 (5 bases). V lost 2 bases to trimming and J lost 6 bases, with 8 bases between them. The CDR3 is made up of 12 amino acids. Germline lookup yields CDR1 MDHEN and CDR2 SYDVKM. The CDR3 spells CASSLAGLEQYF. The CDR3 DNA sequence: TGTGCCAGCAGTTTAGCAGGGCTCGAGCAGTACTTC.